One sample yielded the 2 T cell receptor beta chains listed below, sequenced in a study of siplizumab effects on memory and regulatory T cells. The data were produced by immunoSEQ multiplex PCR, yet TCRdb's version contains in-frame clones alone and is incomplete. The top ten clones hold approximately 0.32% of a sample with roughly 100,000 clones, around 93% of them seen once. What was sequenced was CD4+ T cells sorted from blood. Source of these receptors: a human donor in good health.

As DNA, the CDR3 is TGTGCCTGGAGTACTCCCGACAGGGACAGTGAGCAGTTCTTC. Translated, it gives CAWSTPDRDSEQFF. The V call is TRBV30, the J call TRBJ2-1, with 7 bases identical to TRBD1. The germline gives CDR1 GTSNPN, CDR2 SVGIG (reference sequence). Trimming at V came to 2 bases and at J to 9 bases, leaving 10 bases not matched to a gene. The CDR3 loop spans 14 amino acids.

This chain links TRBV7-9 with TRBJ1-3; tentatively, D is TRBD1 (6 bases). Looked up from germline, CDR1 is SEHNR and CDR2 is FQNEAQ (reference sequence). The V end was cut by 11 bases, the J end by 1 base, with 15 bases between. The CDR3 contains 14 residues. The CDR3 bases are TGTGCCTCCCGGACAGACCTATCTGGAAACACCATATATTTT. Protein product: CASRTDLSGNTIYF.